What follows is one T cell receptor beta chain and its context. Its antigen is unknown. The same CDR3 arises from other DNA sequences in this sample as well. Repertoires were generated with immunoSEQ multiplex PCR, while TCRdb's copy carries only in-frame clones and drops some. This sample yields some 110,000 clones, of which roughly 77% are seen a single time; 3% to 4% belongs to the top ten. This record comes from a study of radiotherapy plus CTLA-4 blockade in lung cancer. Findings and caveats of the study: Early clone dynamics of blood T cells, plus interferon-beta, reportedly predicted response best. Subsequent to radiotherapy plus ipilimumab, tumor-derived TCR clones underwent expansion in blood.

Germline CDR1 is KGHSH and CDR2 is LQKENI. The CDR3 covers 14 residues. Trimming removed 2 bases from V and 0 bases from J, with 8 bases in between. The receptor was isolated from a human donor with non-small cell lung cancer that progressed on radiotherapy plus ipilimumab. Some clones in this sample may be carry-over from other donors' samples. The source was peripheral blood, collected from a patient treated with radiotherapy plus ipilimumab. The genes are TRBV18 and TRBJ2-7; D remains ambiguous. The DNA for the CDR3 is TGTGCCAGCTCACCATCGCAGAGCTCCTACGAGCAGTACTTC. It translates to CASSPSQSSYEQYF.